This TCR beta chain came from a study of cytomegalovirus exposure and HLA in healthy donors. The donors were members of the approximately 120-subject validation cohort (separate from the approximately 650-subject first cohort). Clones were read by immunoSEQ multiplex PCR, and TCRdb kept only the in-frame ones, dropping some. Here the sample spans tens of thousands of clones, roughly 94% being singletons. Regarding the study as a whole: It was confirmed in vitro that a few of the CMV-associated chains were specific for CMV antigens. The study listed roughly 160 cytomegalovirus-associated TCR beta chains.

On this clone itself: Antigen: not known.

Sequencing was performed on PBMCs. This sequence was found in a woman younger than 35 in good health and CMV-seronegative.

The CDR3 sequence: CAVSGPRSSYEQYF. The CDR3 DNA reads as TGTGCCGTTAGCGGTCCTAGGAGCTCCTACGAGCAGTACTTC. This chain connects TRBV28 to TRBJ2-7; possible D gene TRBD2, 6 bases. The germline V gene encodes CDR1 MDHEN and CDR2 SYDVKM. V lost 11 bases and J lost 0, with 17 bases in between. The CDR3 runs to 14 residues.